This passage covers 17 T cell receptor beta chains from one sample sequenced in a study of blood T cell repertoires in COVID-19. The repertoire was sequenced with immunoSEQ multiplex PCR; TCRdb's copy has only in-frame clones and lacks some. The data show roughly 300,000 clones, roughly 87% seen once. Sequencing was performed on PBMCs or T cells enriched from blood (not recorded which). These receptors came from a woman aged 30 to 39 who had recovered from COVID-19.

This chain uses TRBV7-2 with TRBJ1-4, with a tentative D call TRBD1 (5 bases). The CDR3 loop spans 15 amino acids. Germline CDR1 reads SGHTA; CDR2 reads FQGNSA. The V end lost 1 base, the J end lost 7 bases, and 13 bases lay between the germline ends. In DNA form, the CDR3 reads TGTGCCAGCAGCTTAGGTCAGGGTACGATTGAAAAACTGTTTTTT. Translating gives CASSLGQGTIEKLFF.

This clone has only one observation. The V call is TRBV14, the J call TRBJ2-7; 8 nucleotides align to TRBD2. The CDR3 has 16 residues. V was pared by 1 base and J by 0 bases, with 5 bases of the junction left unmatched. Germline loops: CDR1 SGHDN, CDR2 FVKESK. The CDR3 DNA reads TGTGCCAGCAGCCAAGGTAGCGGGGATTGCTCCTACGAGCAGTACTTC. This sequence encodes CASSQGSGDCSYEQYF. The full variable domain, in which reference TRBV14 and TRBJ2-7 provide the parts outside the CDR3, is EAGVTQFPSHSVIEKGQTVTLRCDPISGHDNLYWYRRVMGKEIKFLLHFVKESKQDESGMPNNRFLAERTGGTYSTLKVQPAELEDSGVYFCASSQGSGDCSYEQYFGPGTRLTVT.

The chain uses TRBV5-6 and TRBJ1-4; tentative D call: TRBD1 (5 bases). The CDR3 runs to 15 residues. CDR1 SGHDT and CDR2 YYEEEE come from the germline V gene. The V and J ends lost 0 bases and 8 bases respectively, with 14 bases between them. CDR3 sequence reads: CASSLAGGKGEKLFF. The CDR3 DNA is TGTGCCAGCAGCTTGGCGGGGGGGAAAGGCGAAAAACTGTTTTTT.

This clone was counted at least ten times. V is TRBV19 and J is TRBJ2-1; 12 bases line up with TRBD2. Trimming at V came to 5 bases and at J to 5 bases, leaving 4 bases not matched to a gene. The CDR3 totals 15 residues. Germline V CDR1 and CDR2: LNHDA, SQIVND (reference sequence). CDR3 nucleotides: TGTGCCAGTAGTCTACTAGCGGGGGGTCACAATGAGCAGTTCTTC. This encodes CASSLLAGGHNEQFF.

The CDR3 DNA reads TGTGCCAGCAGCTTAGTCCAGGGGGCTGGGGCCAACGTCCTGACTTTC. Protein: CASSLVQGAGANVLTF. V gene TRBV7-6 combines with J gene TRBJ2-6; 7 bases agree with TRBD1. V was pared by 1 base and J by 2 bases, with 2 bases of the junction left unmatched. The CDR3 runs 16 residues. Germline V lookup: CDR1 SGHVS, CDR2 FNYEAQ.

This sequence joins TRBV19 and TRBJ1-5, with 10 bases matching TRBD1. This CDR3 spans 14 amino acids. The V segment lost 9 bases and the J segment 5 bases; nucleotides outside the gene matches: 7. The germline CDR1 and CDR2 sequences are LNHDA and SQIVND (reference sequence). CDR3 in amino acids: CARGGTGVYQPQHF. CDR3 sequence (DNA): TGTGCCAGGGGCGGGACAGGGGTGTATCAGCCCCAGCATTTT.

V is TRBV24-1 and J is TRBJ2-2, with TRBD2 identical over 11 bases. The CDR3 sequence is 17 residues long. Germline-derived CDR1 and CDR2 are KGHDR and SFDVKD. V trimming: 7 bases; J trimming: 7 bases; junction bases outside the gene matches: 13. The CDR3 sequence is CATSRTGASGGHGELFF. The CDR3 nucleotides are TGTGCCACCAGCCGAACCGGGGCTAGCGGGGGGCACGGGGAGCTGTTTTTT.

The gene calls are TRBV28 and TRBJ1-1, with no clear D. Trimming pared 3 bases from V and 4 bases from J, leaving 9 bases between. The germline gives CDR1 MDHEN, CDR2 SYDVKM. The CDR3 consists of 13 residues. CDR3 nucleotides: TGTGCCAGCAGTTTCGGGGTTGTCACTGAAGCTTTCTTT. Encoded protein: CASSFGVVTEAFF. Based on the CDR3 plus reference TRBV28 and TRBJ1-1, the full variable domain is DVKVTQSSRYLVKRTGEKVFLECVQDMDHENMFWYRQDPGLGLRLIYFSYDVKMKEKGDIPEGYSVSREKKERFSLILESASTNQTSMYLCASSFGVVTEAFFGQGTRLTVV.

V usage is TRBV18 and J usage is TRBJ2-6, with 8 positions matching TRBD1. Germline CDR1 reads KGHSH; CDR2 reads LQKENI. The CDR3 loop spans 17 amino acids. J gave up 0 bases and V 4 bases, and 5 bases lay outside the gene matches. The CDR3 sequence is CASSRDRGFSGANVLTF. CDR3 sequence (DNA): TGTGCCAGCTCACGCGACAGGGGCTTCTCTGGGGCCAACGTCCTGACTTTC. Variable domain in full (rest from reference TRBV18 and TRBJ2-6): NAGVMQNPRHLVRRRGQEARLRCSPMKGHSHVYWYRQLPEEGLKFMVYLQKENIIDESGMPKERFSAEFPKEGPSILRIQQVVRGDSAAYFCASSRDRGFSGANVLTFGAGSRLTVL.

This chain connects TRBV11-2 to TRBJ2-2, with 7 nucleotides matching TRBD1. The CDR3 loop spans 17 amino acids. Germline V CDR1 and CDR2: SGHAT, FQNNGV. V dropped 5 bases and J dropped 0; count of bases not matched to a gene: 9. The CDR3 bases are TGTGCCAGCAGCAGAAAACAGGGGAACTCGAACACCGGGGAGCTGTTTTTT. This translates into CASSRKQGNSNTGELFF.

J is TRBJ2-3 and V is TRBV9, with D tentatively TRBD2 (5 bases). The length of the CDR3 is 16 residues. Germline CDR1 and CDR2: SGDLS and YYNGEE. V was trimmed by 2 bases and J by 0 bases, leaving 13 bases between them. The CDR3 DNA sequence: TGTGCCAGCAGCGTCACCGGCAGCGGTAGCACAGATACGCAGTATTTT. Translation: CASSVTGSGSTDTQYF.

The V call is TRBV27, the J call TRBJ1-1, with unresolved D. Germline V gene lookup returns CDR1 MNHEY and CDR2 SMNVEV (reference sequence). V was shortened by 7 bases and J by 1 base, with 13 bases between the two germline ends. This CDR3 has 14 amino acids. The DNA of the CDR3 is TGTGCCAGCACCCGAGCAGGTCCGAACACTGAAGCTTTCTTT. Its protein product is CASTRAGPNTEAFF.

The chain is built from TRBV7-6 and TRBJ2-2; 9 positions match TRBD2. The CDR3 contains 15 residues. Germline V gives CDR1 SGHVS, CDR2 FNYEAQ. After removal of 5 bases from V and 2 bases from J, the junction contained 3 bases not matched to a gene. CDR3 in amino acids: CASSSGTSNTGELFF. The CDR3 nucleotides are TGTGCCAGCAGCAGCGGGACTAGCAACACCGGGGAGCTGTTTTTT.

In DNA form, the CDR3 reads TGTGCCTGGGGGACAGGGGGGAACACTGAAGCTTTCTTT. Translated, it gives CAWGTGGNTEAFF. This rearrangement joins TRBV30 to TRBJ1-1, with 11 bases identical to TRBD1. Germline V gene lookup returns CDR1 GTSNPN and CDR2 SVGIG (reference sequence). The V segment lost 5 bases and the J segment 1 base; nucleotides outside the gene matches: 0. The CDR3 sequence is 13 residues long.

This clone came up a few times. This chain connects TRBV28 to TRBJ1-1, with a weak D call TRBD1 (5 bases). Germline values: CDR1 MDHEN, CDR2 SYDVKM. Trimming took off 7 bases at V and 1 base at J, with 7 bases between the two ends. The CDR3 extends over 12 amino acids. The CDR3 is CASIDRNTEAFF. The CDR3 nucleotides read TGTGCCAGCATTGACAGGAACACTGAAGCTTTCTTT.

The chain links TRBV7-2 to TRBJ1-1, with 8 bases that match TRBD1. Losses at the gene ends were 5 bases for V and 3 bases for J; bases not matched to a gene: 14. This CDR3 is 17 amino acids long. Per germline, CDR1 SGHTA and CDR2 FQGNSA. CDR3 coding DNA: TGTGCCAGCAGCCCGAAACGGGACAGGCCGCGGGACACTGAAGCTTTCTTT. It is translated as CASSPKRDRPRDTEAFF.

CDR3 loop: CASSLSGDSNYGYTF. In nucleotides, the CDR3 is TGTGCCAGCAGCTTGTCCGGGGACTCTAACTATGGCTACACCTTC. The gene calls are TRBV7-9 and TRBJ1-2, with D possibly TRBD1 on 5 matching bases. V lost 3 bases, J lost 0 bases, and 11 bases lay in between. The CDR3 loop spans 15 amino acids. Looked up from germline, CDR1 is SEHNR and CDR2 is FQNEAQ (reference sequence). The full variable domain, completed using reference TRBV7-9 and TRBJ1-2, is DTGVSQNPRHKITKRGQNVTFRCDPISEHNRLYWYRQTLGQGPEFLTYFQNEAQLEKSRLLSDRFSAERPKGSFSTLEIQRTEQGDSAMYLCASSLSGDSNYGYTFGSGTRLTVV.